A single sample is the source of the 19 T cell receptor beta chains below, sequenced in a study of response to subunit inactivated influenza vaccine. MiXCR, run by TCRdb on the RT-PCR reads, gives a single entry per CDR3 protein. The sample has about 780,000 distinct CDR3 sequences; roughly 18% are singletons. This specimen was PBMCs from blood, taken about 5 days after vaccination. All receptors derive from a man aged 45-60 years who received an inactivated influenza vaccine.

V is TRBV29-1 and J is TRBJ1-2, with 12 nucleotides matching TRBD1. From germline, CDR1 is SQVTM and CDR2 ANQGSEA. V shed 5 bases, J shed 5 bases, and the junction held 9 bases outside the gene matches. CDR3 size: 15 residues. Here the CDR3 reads CSVRQPGQGAYGYTF. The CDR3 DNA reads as TGCAGCGTTCGTCAACCGGGACAGGGGGCGTATGGCTACACCTTC.

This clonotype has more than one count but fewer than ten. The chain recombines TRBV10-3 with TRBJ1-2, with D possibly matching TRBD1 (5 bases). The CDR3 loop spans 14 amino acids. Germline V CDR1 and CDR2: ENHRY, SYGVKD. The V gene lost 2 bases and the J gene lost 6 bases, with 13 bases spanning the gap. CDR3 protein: CAISEIGGTNGYTF. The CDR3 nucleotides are TGTGCCATCAGTGAGATTGGGGGGACCAATGGCTACACCTTC.

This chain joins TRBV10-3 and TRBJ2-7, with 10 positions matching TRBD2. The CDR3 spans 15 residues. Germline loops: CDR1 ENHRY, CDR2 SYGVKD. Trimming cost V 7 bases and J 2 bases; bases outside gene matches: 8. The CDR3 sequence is CAITPGTSATYEQYF. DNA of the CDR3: TGTGCCATCACCCCCGGGACTAGCGCTACCTACGAGCAGTACTTC.

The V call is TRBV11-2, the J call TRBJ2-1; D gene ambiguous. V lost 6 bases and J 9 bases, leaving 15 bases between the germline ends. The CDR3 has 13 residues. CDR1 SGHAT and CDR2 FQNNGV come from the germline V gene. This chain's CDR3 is CASSLSQLGEQFF. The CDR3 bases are TGTGCCAGCAGTCTAAGTCAGTTGGGTGAGCAGTTCTTC.

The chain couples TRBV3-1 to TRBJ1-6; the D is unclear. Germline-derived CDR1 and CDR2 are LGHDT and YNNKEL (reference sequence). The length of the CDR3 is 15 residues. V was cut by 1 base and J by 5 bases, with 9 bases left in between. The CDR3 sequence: CASSQVPGDNSPLHF. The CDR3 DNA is TGTGCCAGCAGCCAAGTCCCCGGGGATAATTCACCCCTCCACTTT.

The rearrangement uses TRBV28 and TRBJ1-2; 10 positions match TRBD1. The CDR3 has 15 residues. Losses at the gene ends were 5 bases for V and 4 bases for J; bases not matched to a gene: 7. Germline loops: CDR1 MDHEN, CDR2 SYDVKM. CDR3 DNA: TGTGCCAGCAGTCCGCGGACAGGGGGAACCTATGGCTACACCTTC. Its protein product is CASSPRTGGTYGYTF.

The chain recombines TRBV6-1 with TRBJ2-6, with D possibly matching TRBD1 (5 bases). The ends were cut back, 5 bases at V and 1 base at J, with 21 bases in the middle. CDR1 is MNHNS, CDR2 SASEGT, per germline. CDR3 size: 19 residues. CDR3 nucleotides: TGTGCCAGCAGTCCGACAGTCCCGAACCTTCCTTCTGGGGCCAACGTCCTGACTTTC. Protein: CASSPTVPNLPSGANVLTF.

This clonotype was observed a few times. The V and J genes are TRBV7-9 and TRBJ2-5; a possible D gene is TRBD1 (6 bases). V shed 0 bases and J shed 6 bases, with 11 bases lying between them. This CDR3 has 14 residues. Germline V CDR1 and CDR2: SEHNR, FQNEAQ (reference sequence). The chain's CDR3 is CASSLAQGSQTQYF. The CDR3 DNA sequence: TGTGCCAGCAGCTTAGCACAGGGATCGCAGACCCAGTACTTC.

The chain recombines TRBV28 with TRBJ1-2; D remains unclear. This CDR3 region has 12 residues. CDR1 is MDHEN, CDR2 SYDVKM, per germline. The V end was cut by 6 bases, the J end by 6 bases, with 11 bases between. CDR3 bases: TGTGCCAGCAGGAGAGGGAGAGATGGCTACACCTTC. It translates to CASRRGRDGYTF.

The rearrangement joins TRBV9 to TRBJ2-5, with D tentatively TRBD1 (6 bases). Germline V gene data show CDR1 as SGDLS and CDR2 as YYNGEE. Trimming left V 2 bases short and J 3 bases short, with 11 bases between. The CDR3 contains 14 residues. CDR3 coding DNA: TGTGCCAGCAGCGTTAGGTCAGGGGAAGAGACCCAGTACTTC. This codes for CASSVRSGEETQYF.

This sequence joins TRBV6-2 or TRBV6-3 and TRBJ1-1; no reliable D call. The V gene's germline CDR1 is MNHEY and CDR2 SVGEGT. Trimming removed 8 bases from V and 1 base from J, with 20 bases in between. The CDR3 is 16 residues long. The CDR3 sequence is CASSMRYLGENTEAFF. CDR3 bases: TGTGCCAGCTCAATGCGGTACCTTGGGGAGAACACTGAAGCTTTCTTT.

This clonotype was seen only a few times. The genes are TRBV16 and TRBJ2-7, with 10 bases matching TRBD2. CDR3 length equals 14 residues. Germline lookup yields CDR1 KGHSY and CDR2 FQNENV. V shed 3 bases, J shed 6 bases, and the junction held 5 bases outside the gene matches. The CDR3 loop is CASSHVAGGSEQYF. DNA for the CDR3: TGTGCCAGCAGCCACGTAGCGGGAGGCTCCGAGCAGTACTTC. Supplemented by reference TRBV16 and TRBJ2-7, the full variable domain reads GEEVAQTPKHLVRGEGQKAKLYCAPIKGHSYVFWYQQVLKNEFKFLISFQNENVFDETGMPKERFSAKCLPNSPCSLEIQATKLEDSAVYFCASSHVAGGSEQYFGPGTRLTVT.

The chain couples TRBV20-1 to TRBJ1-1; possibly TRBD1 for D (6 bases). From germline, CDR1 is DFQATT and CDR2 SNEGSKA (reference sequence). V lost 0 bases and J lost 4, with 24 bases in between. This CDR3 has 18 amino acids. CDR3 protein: CSARDPSPSGDDGTEAFF. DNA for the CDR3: TGCAGTGCTAGAGATCCATCACCCTCAGGGGACGACGGCACTGAAGCTTTCTTT.

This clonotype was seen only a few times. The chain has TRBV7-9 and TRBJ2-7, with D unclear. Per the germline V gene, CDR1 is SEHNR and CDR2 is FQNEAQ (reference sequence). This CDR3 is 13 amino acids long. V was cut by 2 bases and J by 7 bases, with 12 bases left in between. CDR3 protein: CASSLPPDGEQYF. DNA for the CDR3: TGTGCCAGCAGCTTACCCCCCGATGGGGAGCAGTACTTC.

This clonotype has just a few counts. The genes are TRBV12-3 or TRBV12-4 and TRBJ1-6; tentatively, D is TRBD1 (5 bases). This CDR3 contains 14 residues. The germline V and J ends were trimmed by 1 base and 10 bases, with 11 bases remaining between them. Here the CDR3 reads CASSLGRVPSPLHF. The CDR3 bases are TGTGCCAGCAGTTTAGGCAGGGTACCGTCACCCCTCCACTTT.

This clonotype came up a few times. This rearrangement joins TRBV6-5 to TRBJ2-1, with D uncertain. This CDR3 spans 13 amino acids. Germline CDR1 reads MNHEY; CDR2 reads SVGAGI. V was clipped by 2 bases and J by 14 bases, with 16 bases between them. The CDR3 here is CASSYNTALQEFF. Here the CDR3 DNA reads TGTGCCAGCAGTTACAATACGGCCCTGCAAGAGTTCTTC.

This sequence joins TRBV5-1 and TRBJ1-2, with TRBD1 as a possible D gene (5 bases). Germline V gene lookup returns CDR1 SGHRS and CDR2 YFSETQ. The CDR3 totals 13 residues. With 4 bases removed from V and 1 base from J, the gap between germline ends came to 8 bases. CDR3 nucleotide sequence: TGCGCCAGCAGCGACAGTCTTAACTATGGCTACACCTTC. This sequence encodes CASSDSLNYGYTF.

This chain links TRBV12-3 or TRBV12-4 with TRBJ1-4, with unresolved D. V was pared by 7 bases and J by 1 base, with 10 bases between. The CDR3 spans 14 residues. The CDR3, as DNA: TGTGCCAGCACCGATAGTAGAACTAATGAAAAACTGTTTTTT. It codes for CASTDSRTNEKLFF.

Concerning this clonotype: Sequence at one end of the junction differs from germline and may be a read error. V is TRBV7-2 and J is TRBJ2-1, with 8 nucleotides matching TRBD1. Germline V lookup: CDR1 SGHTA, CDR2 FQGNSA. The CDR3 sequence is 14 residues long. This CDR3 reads CASSTRQGLNEQCF. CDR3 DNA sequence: TGTGCCAGCAGCACCCGACAGGGGTTGAATGAGCAGTGCTTC.